A selection of T cell receptor beta chains follows, all from one sample in a study of early T cells in non-severe SARS-CoV-2 infection. TCRdb redid the calling of the 5' RACE reads with MiXCR, one entry per CDR3 protein. Of over 90,000 distinct CDR3 sequences listed, approximately 14% are singletons. Sequenced: whole blood. These TCRs come from an adult who was a healthcare worker with PCR-confirmed SARS-CoV-2 infection or an uninfected control (not recorded which). Both conserved end residues are trimmed from each CDR3.

V gene,CDR3 protein
TRBV7-9,ASRGADTQY
TRBV7-2,ASSLAGVQSGAF
TRBV29-1,SVTRRTEAF
TRBV25-1,ASSDSSLDSPGNTIY
TRBV29-1,SLVASPLREQF
TRBV6-5,ASRDGSTDTQY
TRBV28,ASSLWGRVGEDTEAF
TRBV4-2,ASSQEIGEGSEQF
TRBV5-8,ASSVSGTKGGETQY
TRBV28,ASSHPPSEKGTGELF
TRBV7-9,ASSSSGTEDNEQF
TRBV2,ASSESRGEQF
TRBV28,ASTRTGGEKLF
TRBV5-4,ASSLGSAGPMF
TRBV24-1,ATSEAGKYNEQF
TRBV14,ASSQVDSNPYGYT
TRBV5-6,ASSLGTSPYEQY
TRBV4-1,ASSQDLAGYNEQF
TRBV20-1,SARAFGTSGYEQY
TRBV20-1,SATRLAGREETQY
TRBV2,ASSARRTKPNQPQH
TRBV7-9,ASPGNTGELF
TRBV7-8,ASSGGLAEGQF
TRBV28,ASTLDPTYNSPLH
TRBV5-4,ASSLRDYNTDTQY
TRBV20-1,SASRFLYEQY
TRBV5-5,ASSLEVRDEQY
TRBV7-3,ASSPSSGSYEQY
TRBV20-1,SAKDEAGYGYT
TRBV6-2/TRBV6-3,ASSPDRVPF
TRBV5-4,ASSSGGGGLHEQF
TRBV7-2,ASSLNIGNEQF
TRBV19,ASKSSGSSYNEQF